Shown below are 10 T cell receptor beta chains from a single sample sequenced in a study of graft-versus-host responses after intestinal transplantation (dated by TCRdb to 2020 to 2022). These receptors lack a known antigen. Library preparation was by the immunoSEQ multiplex PCR assay. Imported from immuneACCESS, the table was reduced by TCRdb to in-frame sequences with V and J called. These copies leave out some clones; in studies compared against another copy, an unresolved V gene accounts for under half, and the cause of the remainder is not known. Across this sample there are some 39,000 clones, with roughly 96% seen only once. The ten largest clones add up to more than 0.45% of the sample. Per the publication, the time point label means: cells obtained before transplantation from donor or recipient. The specimen comprised unstimulated CD8+ T cells sorted from spleen or lymph node cells, sampled before transplant. These receptors all come from a human donor who was the organ donor for an intestinal transplant.

The chain couples TRBV6-5 to TRBJ2-6, with D hard to call. V was trimmed by 5 bases and J by 4 bases, leaving 6 bases between them. The CDR3 sequence is 13 residues long. CDR1 and CDR2 (germline): MNHEY, SVGAGI. DNA for the CDR3: TGTGCCAGCAGTGTTTCCGGGGCCAACGTCCTGACTTTC. Amino acid sequence: CASSVSGANVLTF.

The J gene is TRBJ2-3, the V gene TRBV27; D possibly uses TRBD1 or TRBD2 (5 bases each). This CDR3 spans 15 amino acids. Deletions cut 0 bases from V and 0 bases from J, with 7 bases between. Germline CDR1 and CDR2: MNHEY and SMNVEV (reference sequence). CDR3 sequence: CASSLSRDSTDTQYF. CDR3 in DNA: TGTGCCAGCAGTTTATCTCGGGACAGCACAGATACGCAGTATTTT.

The V and J genes are TRBV19 and TRBJ2-1; D is undetermined. CDR1 is LNHDA and CDR2 is SQIVND in the germline V gene (reference sequence). The CDR3 sequence is 12 residues long. V dropped 1 base and J dropped 7 bases, with 5 bases sitting between them. Written as DNA, the CDR3 is TGTGCCAGTAGTATAGGACCTAATGAGCAGTTCTTC. Protein product: CASSIGPNEQFF.

The V call is TRBV16, the J call TRBJ2-1; D remains ambiguous. The V end was cut by 0 bases, the J end by 7 bases, with 4 bases between. Germline loops: CDR1 KGHSY, CDR2 FQNENV. The CDR3 consists of 12 residues. The CDR3 DNA reads as TGTGCCAGCAGCCAATCACAAAATGAGCAGTTCTTC. Protein: CASSQSQNEQFF.

This clone has only one observation. The CDR3 bases are TGCGCCAGCAGCCAAGAAAGTAGCGGATTCTACGAGCAGTACTTC. Its translation is CASSQESSGFYEQYF. The chain links TRBV4-1 to TRBJ2-7; possible D gene TRBD2, 6 bases. Germline CDR1 reads MGHRA; CDR2 reads YSYEKL. Trimming removed 0 bases at V and 3 bases at J, with 12 bases between. The CDR3 is 15 amino acids.

The chain combines TRBV5-8 with TRBJ1-2; D remains unclear. The germline CDR1 and CDR2 sequences are SGHTS and YDEGEE. The CDR3 is 12 residues long. The V end was cut by 2 bases, the J end by 5 bases, with 7 bases between. The CDR3: CASSLRQYGYTF. DNA of the CDR3: TGTGCCAGCAGCTTACGCCAATATGGCTACACCTTC.

The chain uses TRBV4-3 and TRBJ1-1; 9 nucleotides line up with TRBD1. Trimming took 5 bases from V and 3 from J; bases not matched to a gene: 7. From germline, CDR1 is LGHNA and CDR2 YSLEER. The CDR3 has 15 amino acids. Here the CDR3 DNA reads TGCGCCAGCAGCTCCCGGGACAGGGCGTACACTGAAGCTTTCTTT. Residues: CASSSRDRAYTEAFF.

J is TRBJ2-7 and V is TRBV4-1; a possible D gene is TRBD1 (6 bases). Germline-derived CDR1 and CDR2 are MGHRA and YSYEKL. CDR3 length: 15 amino acids. The ends were cut back, 1 base at V and 6 bases at J, with 16 bases in the middle. CDR3 DNA sequence: TGCGCCAGCAGCCAAGTTTTTGCAGGGGACGCCGAGCAGTACTTC. Protein sequence: CASSQVFAGDAEQYF.

The chain carries TRBV2 and TRBJ2-2; D might be TRBD2 (6 bases). The CDR3 covers 15 residues. Trimming stripped 7 bases from V and 5 bases from J, with 17 bases between. CDR1 is SNHLY, CDR2 FYNNEI, per germline. CDR3 coding DNA: TGTGCCAGCATGGGTAGCGGCTTCATGACCGGGGAGCTGTTTTTT. Translation: CASMGSGFMTGELFF.

The J gene is TRBJ1-5, the V gene TRBV4-1; D is ambiguous. The germline CDR1 and CDR2 sequences are MGHRA and YSYEKL. The CDR3 length is 15 residues. Trimming removed 4 bases from V and 4 bases from J, with 14 bases in between. CDR3 DNA: TGCGCCAGCAGCCCCGGAGCGGTTATGAATCAGCCCCAGCATTTT. Translated: CASSPGAVMNQPQHF.